This T cell receptor (beta chain) was found in a study of CD8 T cells in ankylosing spondylitis. Each CDR3 protein gets one entry after TCRdb re-called the 5' RACE reads with MiXCR. Of a few hundred thousand distinct CDR3 sequences listed, 20% to 25% were seen once; the top ten hold 3.5%. Study results and caveats: Ankylosing spondylitis blood appeared to carry a characteristic TCR beta motif of several highly homologous variants. Matched ankylosing spondylitis synovial fluid reportedly showed significant enrichment of disease-linked clones.

Germline V gives CDR1 ENHRY, CDR2 SYGVKD. The CDR3 runs 17 residues. The trim removed 5 bases at V and 0 bases at J, leaving 10 bases unmatched. In this sample, this clonotype turned up many times. No antigen is known for it. Sequenced: blood, either unsorted or a sorted T cell fraction (not recorded which). The genes are TRBV10-3 and TRBJ1-1; 9 positions agree with TRBD1. The receptor's source is a female donor with ankylosing spondylitis or in good health (not recorded which). Here the CDR3 DNA reads TGTGCCATCAGTCAACCTAAGGGACAGGGTATGAACACTGAAGCTTTCTTT. It yields the protein CAISQPKGQGMNTEAFF.